Presented here are 6 T cell receptor beta chains from one specimen sequenced in a study of blood T cell repertoires in COVID-19. TCRdb's copy holds only in-frame clones and misses some; the assay was immunoSEQ multiplex PCR. The sample consists of tens of thousands of clones, 79% of them appearing once. Sample: peripheral blood. Receptors originate from a man aged 55-75 years with acute or convalescent COVID-19.

The V and J genes are TRBV7-8 and TRBJ1-6, with D possibly being TRBD1 (6 bases). This CDR3 is built from 17 residues. Germline assignment: CDR1 SGHVS and CDR2 FQNEAQ. The V end was cut by 5 bases, the J end by 9 bases, with 23 bases between. CDR3: CASSQTTPRDNTSPLHF. The CDR3, as DNA: TGTGCCAGCAGCCAAACGACCCCCAGGGACAATACTTCACCCCTCCACTTT.

This clone appeared a few times. The rearrangement links TRBV19 to TRBJ1-3, with 8 positions matching TRBD1. The CDR3 has 16 residues. The germline V gene has CDR1 LNHDA and CDR2 SQIVND (reference sequence). The V segment lost 4 bases and the J segment 0 bases; nucleotides outside the gene matches: 5. DNA of the CDR3: TGTGCCAGTAGTACGGGACAGGTCTACTCTGGAAACACCATATATTTT. This gives the protein CASSTGQVYSGNTIYF.

The chain joins TRBV27 to TRBJ2-7; D not resolved. CDR1 and CDR2 from the germline V gene are MNHEY and SMNVEV (reference sequence). V was trimmed by 3 bases and J by 1 base, leaving 7 bases between them. The CDR3 covers 13 residues. The DNA for the CDR3 is TGTGCCAGCAGTTTCGGTAGATCCTACGAGCAGTACTTC. Its protein product is CASSFGRSYEQYF.

The count of this clone is one. The gene calls are TRBV28 and TRBJ2-1; no clear D. The germline V gene encodes CDR1 MDHEN and CDR2 SYDVKM. V lost 7 bases and J lost 3, with 13 bases in between. The CDR3 runs to 14 residues. The CDR3 region has the DNA TGTGCCAGCACCCCCGGTAAAAGCTACAATGAGCAGTTCTTC. Translating gives CASTPGKSYNEQFF.

V usage is TRBV7-2 and J usage is TRBJ1-5, with D possibly matching TRBD1 (5 bases). CDR1 is SGHTA, CDR2 FQGNSA, per germline. The CDR3 loop spans 15 amino acids. Deletions cut 1 base from V and 3 bases from J, with 10 bases between. The CDR3 DNA reads as TGTGCCAGCAGCTTAGTAACAGGCCTCAATCAGCCCCAGCATTTT. It specifies CASSLVTGLNQPQHF.

The gene calls are TRBV18 and TRBJ1-1, with D possibly matching TRBD1 (6 bases). Trimming left V 5 bases short and J 1 base short, with 14 bases between. Per the germline V gene, CDR1 is KGHSH and CDR2 is LQKENI. There are 15 residues in the CDR3. This chain's CDR3 is CASSFLTGANTEAFF. The CDR3 DNA sequence: TGTGCCAGCTCATTCCTGACAGGAGCGAACACTGAAGCTTTCTTT.